The 25 T cell receptor beta chains reported below all come from one sample, sequenced in a study of CD8+ T cells in alopecia areata. TCR sequencing used cDNA made by reverse transcription of extracted RNA. TCRdb keeps only in-frame clones here, not all; method: immunoSEQ multiplex PCR. The sample shows a few hundred thousand clones, roughly two fifths of them seen only once. Treatment of the sample: oral pan-JAK inhibitor, 5-10 mg twice daily. This material consisted of CD4+ T cells sorted from blood, taken between weeks 30 and 35, from a patient treated with tofacitinib. The origin of the receptors is a human donor with alopecia areata.

This rearrangement joins TRBV7-9 to TRBJ1-1; D not certain. V gave up 0 bases and J gave up 6 bases, with 8 bases separating them. Germline CDR1 SEHNR, CDR2 FQNEAQ (reference sequence). This CDR3 spans 13 amino acids. The CDR3 DNA reads TGTGCCAGCAGCTTAGCACAGCACGCTGAAGCTTTCTTT. This gives the protein CASSLAQHAEAFF.

In its sample, this clone was seen a few times. The chain joins TRBV30 to TRBJ2-1; TRBD2 matches at 8 bases. The CDR3 sequence is 15 residues long. Germline-derived CDR1 and CDR2 are GTSNPN and SVGIG (reference sequence). The V gene end was trimmed by 5 bases and the J gene end by 6 bases; junction bases not matched to a gene: 12. CDR3: CAWAPSGSGFNEQFF. CDR3 DNA: TGTGCCTGGGCCCCAAGCGGGAGTGGCTTCAATGAGCAGTTCTTC.

The chain has TRBV5-4 and TRBJ1-2, with D unclear. V lost 1 base, J lost 3 bases, and 10 bases lay in between. The germline V gene has CDR1 SGHNT and CDR2 YYREEE (reference sequence). This CDR3 has 14 residues. The CDR3 DNA sequence: TGTGCCAGCAGCTTGCGAGATTGGGACTATGGCTACACCTTC. It yields the protein CASSLRDWDYGYTF.

Only a few counts were recorded for this clone. V is TRBV28 and J is TRBJ2-1; no clear D. In germline, CDR1 is MDHEN, CDR2 SYDVKM. The CDR3 sequence is 14 residues long. V shed 6 bases and J shed 3 bases, with 12 bases lying between them. The CDR3 region is CASSILVRYNEQFF. The CDR3 DNA is TGTGCCAGCAGCATACTTGTTCGCTACAATGAGCAGTTCTTC.

The chain has TRBV5-1 and TRBJ2-5, with no clear D. This CDR3 has 15 residues. V was clipped by 0 bases and J by 5 bases, with 14 bases between them. Germline V gene sequence: CDR1 SGHRS, CDR2 YFSETQ. CDR3 bases: TGCGCCAGCAGCTTGGTCTCGACGATGATGGAGACCCAGTACTTC. Encoded protein: CASSLVSTMMETQYF.

This clone was seen a handful of times. The genes are TRBV11-1 and TRBJ2-6; no clear D gene. Trimming removed 3 bases at V and 0 bases at J, with 9 bases between. The CDR3 spans 16 residues. Germline V gives CDR1 SGHAT, CDR2 FQDESV (reference sequence). The CDR3 reads CASSFGQTSGANVLTF. In nucleotides, the CDR3 is TGTGCCAGCAGCTTCGGGCAGACCTCTGGGGCCAACGTCCTGACTTTC.

The rearrangement links TRBV2 to TRBJ2-7; 7 nucleotides match TRBD1. The CDR3 runs to 11 residues. CDR1 SNHLY and CDR2 FYNNEI come from the germline V gene. V shed 6 bases, J shed 6 bases, and the junction held 2 bases outside the gene matches. CDR3 nucleotides: TGTGCCAGCAGGTCAGGGGGCGAGCAGTACTTC. As protein: CASRSGGEQYF.

The rearrangement uses TRBV2 and TRBJ2-1; 10 bases are shared with TRBD1. CDR3 length: 15 residues. The V gene end was trimmed by 5 bases and the J gene end by 0 bases; junction bases not matched to a gene: 1. Germline lookup yields CDR1 SNHLY and CDR2 FYNNEI. The CDR3 is CASSRTGGSYNEQFF. CDR3 nucleotide sequence: TGTGCCAGCAGTAGGACAGGGGGCTCCTACAATGAGCAGTTCTTC.

V is TRBV4-1 and J is TRBJ2-7, with D maybe TRBD2 (7 bases). Trimming shortened V by 2 bases and J by 6 bases, and 20 bases separated the two germline ends. Germline V gene sequence: CDR1 MGHRA, CDR2 YSYEKL. This CDR3 has 16 amino acids. The CDR3 loop reads CASSQPSRGARGEQYF. CDR3 sequence (DNA): TGCGCCAGCAGCCAACCCAGTCGGGGGGCGCGAGGCGAGCAGTACTTC.

In this sample, this clone turned up a few times. The J gene is TRBJ2-1, the V gene TRBV10-3, with 7 nucleotides matching TRBD2. Germline V lookup: CDR1 ENHRY, CDR2 SYGVKD. The CDR3 is made up of 14 amino acids. The trim removed 3 bases at V and 5 bases at J, leaving 4 bases unmatched. This chain's CDR3 is CAISDVGLHNEQFF. CDR3 sequence (DNA): TGTGCCATCAGTGACGTGGGACTACACAATGAGCAGTTCTTC.

This clone was seen a few times. The chain has TRBV6-1 and TRBJ1-6, with D unclear. CDR1 is MNHNS and CDR2 is SASEGT in the germline V gene. The ends were cut back, 5 bases at V and 7 bases at J, with 6 bases in the middle. The CDR3 covers 12 residues. CDR3 DNA sequence: TGTGCCAGCAGTTGGACGAATTCACCCCTCCACTTT. Protein: CASSWTNSPLHF.

The chain joins TRBV15 to TRBJ1-3, with a possible D match to TRBD1 (6 bases). Trimming removed 0 bases from V and 6 bases from J, with 9 bases in between. The length of the CDR3 is 14 residues. From germline, CDR1 is LNHNV and CDR2 YYDKDF (reference sequence). Here the CDR3 DNA reads TGTGCCACCAGCAGAGACAGGGGAGAAAACACCATATATTTT. It is translated as CATSRDRGENTIYF.

A remark on this clone: The junction does not match germline at one end; this may be a read error. The rearrangement links TRBV4-2 to TRBJ2-7; TRBD1 matches at 11 bases. Germline CDR1 LGHNA, CDR2 YNFKEQ. The CDR3 contains 14 residues. The CDR3 is CASSQGQGANEQYF. DNA of the CDR3: TGTGCCAGCAGTCAAGGACAGGGGGCCAACGAGCAGTACTTC.

The rearrangement links TRBV2 to TRBJ2-7; no reliable D call. CDR1 is SNHLY, CDR2 FYNNEI, per germline. Trimming removed 6 bases from V and 2 bases from J, with 2 bases in between. The CDR3 sequence is 10 residues long. The CDR3 coding sequence is TGTGCCAGCAGGGCCTACGAGCAGTACTTC. It encodes CASRAYEQYF.

This chain connects TRBV30 to TRBJ1-2, with 9 bases lining up with TRBD1. CDR1 is GTSNPN, CDR2 SVGIG, per germline (reference sequence). This CDR3 is built from 14 residues. Losses at the gene ends were 7 bases for V and 4 bases for J; bases not matched to a gene: 10. The CDR3 DNA is TGTGCCTTGGGGCAACAGGGGGCAGGCTATGGCTACACCTTC. Translating gives CALGQQGAGYGYTF.

The CDR3 nucleotides are TGTGCCAGCAGTTCACAGGTCCAGCGTGGCTACACCTTC. Its protein is CASSSQVQRGYTF. The chain employs TRBV27 and TRBJ1-2; TRBD1 might be the D (5 bases). Germline CDR1 is MNHEY and CDR2 is SMNVEV (reference sequence). Trimming cost V 4 bases and J 7 bases, with 13 bases left between them. The CDR3 loop spans 13 amino acids.

This clone appeared a few times. The chain carries TRBV29-1 and TRBJ2-3; a possible D gene is TRBD2 (5 bases). V was clipped by 6 bases and J by 8 bases, with 21 bases between them. The CDR3 has 14 residues. Germline V gene lookup returns CDR1 SQVTM and CDR2 ANQGSEA. In DNA, the CDR3 is TGCAGCGTGACCGGACTCACTCCCCAGGCTACGCAGTATTTT. This encodes CSVTGLTPQATQYF.

This clone was detected only a few times. The chain links TRBV25-1 to TRBJ2-3; D gene unclear. The ends were cut back, 0 bases at V and 5 bases at J, with 9 bases in the middle. Per germline, CDR1 MGHDK and CDR2 SYGVNS. The CDR3 has 14 amino acids. DNA for the CDR3: TGTGCCAGCAGTGAATATACGAAGGGAGATACGCAGTATTTT. Translating gives CASSEYTKGDTQYF. Based on the CDR3 plus reference TRBV25-1 and TRBJ2-3, the full variable domain is EADIYQTPRYLVIGTGKKITLECSQTMGHDKMYWYQQDPGMELHLIHYSYGVNSTEKGDLSSESTVSRIRTEHFPLTLESARPSHTSQYLCASSEYTKGDTQYFGPGTRLTVL.

The chain links TRBV10-3 to TRBJ2-7; D gene unclear. V lost 5 bases and J 7 bases, leaving 9 bases between the germline ends. Germline CDR1 reads ENHRY; CDR2 reads SYGVKD. There are 11 residues in the CDR3. CDR3 residues: CAISYAWEQYF. CDR3 DNA: TGTGCCATCAGTTATGCCTGGGAGCAGTACTTC.

The rearrangement joins TRBV7-9 to TRBJ2-7; 9 bases fit TRBD1. The V gene's germline CDR1 is SEHNR and CDR2 FQNEAQ (reference sequence). The CDR3 length is 18 residues. The V and J ends lost 0 bases and 3 bases, in that order; junction bases with no gene match: 12. CDR3 DNA sequence: TGTGCCAGCAGCTTAGCCCCGCCGGGACAGGGACGAGTCTACGAGCAGTACTTC. Translating it yields CASSLAPPGQGRVYEQYF.

The chain links TRBV6-4 to TRBJ1-2; perhaps TRBD1 as D (6 bases). This CDR3 region has 12 residues. V was clipped by 4 bases and J by 9 bases, with 12 bases between them. Per the germline V gene, CDR1 is MRHNA and CDR2 is SNTAGT. CDR3 coding DNA: TGTGCCAGCAGTGGGGCACAGGGTAGCTACACCTTC. It encodes CASSGAQGSYTF.

The chain couples TRBV5-6 to TRBJ1-5, with TRBD1 as a possible D gene (6 bases). The CDR3 totals 15 residues. The V and J ends lost 4 bases and 5 bases respectively, with 16 bases between them. Germline V gene data show CDR1 as SGHDT and CDR2 as YYEEEE. CDR3 in amino acids: CASSLLGAEHQPQHF. Here the CDR3 DNA reads TGTGCCAGCAGCCTCCTGGGGGCAGAGCATCAGCCCCAGCATTTT.

The rearrangement links TRBV27 to TRBJ2-3; 10 bases align to TRBD1. This CDR3 contains 15 residues. Germline V gives CDR1 MNHEY, CDR2 SMNVEV (reference sequence). J gave up 9 bases and V 8 bases, and 14 bases lay outside the gene matches. The CDR3 sequence is CASRWTGGSLGTQYF. The CDR3 bases are TGTGCCAGCCGCTGGACAGGGGGTTCCCTAGGGACGCAGTATTTT.

This clone was detected ten times or more. This CDR3 is CASSQQRTDGYTF. The CDR3 DNA follows: TGTGCCAGCAGCCAACAAAGGACAGATGGCTACACCTTC. The chain links TRBV7-9 to TRBJ1-2, with D possibly being TRBD1 (6 bases). CDR3 length: 13 amino acids. Trimming pared 5 bases from V and 6 bases from J, leaving 13 bases between. Germline lookup yields CDR1 SEHNR and CDR2 FQNEAQ (reference sequence).

This clone turned up a few times. This chain links TRBV29-1 with TRBJ1-5; no clear D. CDR1 SQVTM and CDR2 ANQGSEA come from the germline V gene. V gave up 7 bases and J gave up 0 bases, with 10 bases separating them. The CDR3 extends over 13 amino acids. CDR3 region: CSAVGNSNQPQHF. The CDR3 nucleotides are TGCAGCGCCGTGGGCAATAGCAATCAGCCCCAGCATTTT.